One sample yielded the 14 T cell receptor beta chains listed below, sequenced in a study of blood T cell repertoires in COVID-19. The assay was immunoSEQ multiplex PCR, and TCRdb's table has in-frame clones only and misses some. The sample lists roughly 70,000 clones, 60% to 85% occurring once. Sequencing was performed on peripheral blood. These receptors all come from a man between 65 and 85 years old with acute or convalescent COVID-19.

The V and J genes are TRBV27 and TRBJ2-7, with D hard to call. V was trimmed by 7 bases and J by 2 bases, leaving 12 bases between them. CDR1 MNHEY and CDR2 SMNVEV come from the germline V gene (reference sequence). This CDR3 has 13 amino acids. CDR3 region: CASISLLTYEQYF. CDR3 nucleotide sequence: TGTGCCAGCATTTCCCTACTTACCTACGAGCAGTACTTC.

J is TRBJ1-2 and V is TRBV7-9; 8 positions agree with TRBD1. V lost 5 bases, J lost 0 bases, and 5 bases stayed unmatched. This CDR3 contains 15 residues. CDR1 is SEHNR and CDR2 is FQNEAQ in the germline V gene (reference sequence). The CDR3 spells CASSLNRGANYGYTF. Here the CDR3 DNA reads TGTGCCAGCAGCCTAAACAGGGGGGCTAACTATGGCTACACCTTC.

The chain has TRBV6-5 and TRBJ1-1; D perhaps matches TRBD1 (6 bases). V lost 7 bases to trimming and J lost 1 base, with 10 bases between them. Germline V gene data show CDR1 as MNHEY and CDR2 as SVGAGI. This CDR3 contains 13 residues. The CDR3 region has the DNA TGTGCCAGCACAGGGACAACGAACACTGAAGCTTTCTTT. Translation: CASTGTTNTEAFF.

The V gene is TRBV19, the J gene TRBJ1-6, with D perhaps TRBD1 (5 bases). With 6 bases removed from V and 0 bases from J, the gap between germline ends came to 15 bases. The CDR3 runs to 17 residues. The germline gives CDR1 LNHDA, CDR2 SQIVND (reference sequence). CDR3 loop: CASSPGLPSSYNSPLHF. The CDR3, as DNA: TGTGCCAGTAGCCCGGGACTGCCGAGCTCCTATAATTCACCCCTCCACTTT.

The V gene is TRBV7-9, the J gene TRBJ1-2; no clear D gene. This CDR3 comprises 12 residues. Germline values: CDR1 SEHNR, CDR2 FQNEAQ (reference sequence). The V and J ends lost 5 bases and 7 bases respectively, with 11 bases between them. CDR3 residues: CASSPPYSGYTF. The CDR3, as DNA: TGTGCCAGCAGCCCCCCTTATAGTGGCTACACCTTC. Using reference TRBV7-9 and TRBJ1-2 for the parts outside the CDR3, the full variable domain is DTGVSQNPRHKITKRGQNVTFRCDPISEHNRLYWYRQTLGQGPEFLTYFQNEAQLEKSRLLSDRFSAERPKGSFSTLEIQRTEQGDSAMYLCASSPPYSGYTFGSGTRLTVV.

This clone turned up a few times. This rearrangement joins TRBV6-6 to TRBJ2-3; possible D gene TRBD2, 5 bases. Germline values: CDR1 MNHNY, CDR2 SVGAGI (reference sequence). CDR3 length: 15 residues. Deletions cut 2 bases from V and 6 bases from J, with 15 bases between. The CDR3 coding sequence is TGTGCCAGCAGTTACGATCCTAGCATTTCTGATACGCAGTATTTT. This codes for CASSYDPSISDTQYF.

CDR3 coding DNA: TGCGCCAGCAGCGCAGTTAATTCACCCCTCCACTTT. The encoded protein is CASSAVNSPLHF. The J gene is TRBJ1-6, the V gene TRBV4-1, with no clear D. The V gene's germline CDR1 is MGHRA and CDR2 YSYEKL. With 5 bases removed from V and 6 bases from J, the gap between germline ends came to 5 bases. The CDR3 has 12 residues.

This sequence joins TRBV2 and TRBJ2-7, with TRBD2 matching over 13 bases. V was clipped by 6 bases and J by 2 bases; unmatched bases: 4. CDR1 is SNHLY and CDR2 is FYNNEI in the germline V gene. The CDR3 has 15 amino acids. The CDR3 here is CASSETSGRPYEQYF. DNA of the CDR3: TGTGCCAGCAGCGAGACTAGCGGGAGGCCCTACGAGCAGTACTTC.

The chain recombines TRBV18 with TRBJ2-7, with 10 bases aligning to TRBD2. The junction had 8 bases not matched to a gene; V was cut back by 3 bases and J by 3 bases. This CDR3 has 16 residues. Germline V gene data show CDR1 as KGHSH and CDR2 as LQKENI. The DNA for the CDR3 is TGTGCCAGCTCACCGCGGACTAGCGGAGATATCTACGAGCAGTACTTC. This gives the protein CASSPRTSGDIYEQYF.

The rearrangement joins TRBV4-3 to TRBJ1-5, with 12 bases matching TRBD1. Trimming cost V 4 bases and J 4 bases; bases outside gene matches: 5. This CDR3 region has 16 residues. In germline, CDR1 is LGHNA, CDR2 YSLEER. The CDR3 coding sequence is TGCGCCAGCAGCCTTGGGACAGGGGGCGCGAATCAGCCCCAGCATTTT. Translating gives CASSLGTGGANQPQHF.

In its sample, this clone was seen once. The chain is built from TRBV3-1 (or the pseudogene TRBV3-2) and TRBJ2-1, with D unclear. The CDR3 loop spans 16 amino acids. V was clipped by 0 bases and J by 7 bases, with 16 bases between them. The germline V gene encodes CDR1 LGHDT and CDR2 YNNKEL (reference sequence). The chain's CDR3 is CASSQESEILVNEQFF. CDR3 nucleotides: TGTGCCAGCAGCCAAGAGTCTGAGATTCTAGTTAATGAGCAGTTCTTC.

The gene calls are TRBV24-1 and TRBJ2-4; D might be TRBD1 (6 bases). The CDR3 totals 15 residues. The ends were cut back, 4 bases at V and 2 bases at J, with 11 bases in the middle. Germline values: CDR1 KGHDR, CDR2 SFDVKD. The CDR3 is CATSEIRGTKNIQYF. The DNA of the CDR3 is TGTGCCACCAGTGAGATAAGGGGGACCAAAAACATTCAGTACTTC.

The V gene is TRBV12-3 or TRBV12-4, the J gene TRBJ2-2, with 12 bases fitting TRBD2. The CDR3 totals 13 residues. V was clipped by 8 bases and J by 9 bases; unmatched bases: 4. The CDR3 sequence is CASPGLAGRELFF. The CDR3 nucleotides read TGTGCCAGCCCGGGACTAGCGGGCCGGGAGCTGTTTTTT.

This clone was counted a few times. This sequence joins TRBV14 and TRBJ2-5, with D possibly matching TRBD1 (6 bases). Germline-derived CDR1 and CDR2 are SGHDN and FVKESK. V lost 4 bases, J lost 5 bases, and 20 bases lay in between. The CDR3 runs to 16 residues. CDR3 sequence (DNA): TGTGCCAGCAGCCCGTTCAACCAGGGGCGCAGGGAGACCCAGTACTTC. It codes for CASSPFNQGRRETQYF.